This TCR beta chain is from a study of vaccination and CD4 T cells after COVID-19. Overall study: SARS-CoV-2 positivity in convalescent patients was established by nasal swab PCR; some 10 had mild and one severe disease. There were six male and four female convalescents, and two of them were Hispanic.

Treatment indicated: roughly 11-day PBMC culture with coronavirus spike peptide pools or control peptides (ViraFEST assay). After expanding antigen-specific T cells with peptide pools, ViraFEST sequenced their TCRs. Negative selection isolated the CD4+ T cells once the cells had been cultured for 10 days. The V gene lost 4 bases and the J gene lost 4 bases, with 17 bases spanning the gap. CDR3 length equals 15 residues. Germline CDR1 is SGHNT and CDR2 is YYREEE (reference sequence). At the Johns Hopkins FTIC core, DNA taken from cultured CD4+ T cells was sequenced by way of the Oncomine TCR Beta short-read assay. TCRdb independently ran MiXCR on the PCR reads; one entry per CDR3 protein. The sample has approximately 16,000 distinct CDR3 sequences, about 35% seen once; the top ten hold about 14%. Regarding this clonotype: The antigen remains unidentified.

V usage is TRBV5-4 and J usage is TRBJ1-1; maybe TRBD1 (5 bases). The source is a human donor with COVID-19. Sequencing input: cultured CD4+ T cells from blood. CDR3 in amino acids: CASSRDGLGGTEAFF. The CDR3 DNA is TGTGCCAGCAGCCGGGACGGCCTGGGGGGCACTGAAGCTTTCTTT.